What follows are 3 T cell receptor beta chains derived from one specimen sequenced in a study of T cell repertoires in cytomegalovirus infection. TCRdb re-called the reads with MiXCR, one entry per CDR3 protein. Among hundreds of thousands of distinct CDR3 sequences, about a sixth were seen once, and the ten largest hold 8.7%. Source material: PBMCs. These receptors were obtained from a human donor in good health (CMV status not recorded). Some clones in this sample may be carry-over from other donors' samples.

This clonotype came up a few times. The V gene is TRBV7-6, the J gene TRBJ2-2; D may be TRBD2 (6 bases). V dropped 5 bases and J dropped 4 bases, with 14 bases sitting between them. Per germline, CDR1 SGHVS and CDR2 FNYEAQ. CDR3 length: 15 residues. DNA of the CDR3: TGTGCCAGCAGCGCCCGACTAGGTCCCACCGGGGAGCTGTTTTTT. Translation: CASSARLGPTGELFF.

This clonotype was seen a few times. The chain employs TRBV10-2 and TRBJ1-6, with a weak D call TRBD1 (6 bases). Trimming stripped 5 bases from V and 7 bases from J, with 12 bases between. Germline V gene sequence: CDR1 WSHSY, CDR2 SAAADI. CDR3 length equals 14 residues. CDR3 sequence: CASSLSGENSPLHF. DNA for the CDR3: TGCGCCAGCAGTCTGTCAGGGGAGAATTCACCCCTCCACTTT.

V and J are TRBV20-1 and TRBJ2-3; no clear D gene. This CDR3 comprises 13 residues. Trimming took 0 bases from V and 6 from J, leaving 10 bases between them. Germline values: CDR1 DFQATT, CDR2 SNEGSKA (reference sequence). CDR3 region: CSARDRSSDTQYF. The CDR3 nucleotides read TGCAGTGCTAGAGATAGATCCTCCGATACGCAGTATTTT.